This T cell receptor (beta chain) was recorded in a study of long-term antiretroviral therapy in people with HIV. Broader study findings: Clones with expansion before ART led the repertoire at all time points. Transplant-donor-level diversity was not reached after ART, though diversity increased. Among HIV repertoires, CDR3 length ranges were narrower than those of controls.

Survey-level resolution applied to immunoSEQ assay v3.0. For every sample, sequencing targeted 40,000-50,000 T-cell genomes. Some clones are missing from TCRdb's copy, which holds only in-frame ones; the method was immunoSEQ multiplex PCR. The sample consists of around 19,000 clones, 75% to 90% of them appearing once. On this clone itself: Its antigen is unidentified.

Germline CDR1 reads SGHDT; CDR2 reads YYEEEE. There are 14 residues in the CDR3. Deletions cut 0 bases from V and 5 bases from J, with 9 bases between. Material: unsorted PBMCs, obtained 1.2 years after starting antiretroviral therapy. This clonotype originated in a middle-aged woman with HIV. The gene calls are TRBV5-6 and TRBJ1-5; maybe TRBD1 (5 bases). CDR3 protein: CASSLAGGDQPQHF. In DNA, the CDR3 is TGTGCCAGCAGCTTGGCCGGGGGAGATCAGCCCCAGCATTTT.